What follows are 27 T cell receptor beta chains derived from one specimen sequenced in a study of blood T cell repertoires in COVID-19. Repertoires were generated with immunoSEQ multiplex PCR, while TCRdb's copy carries only in-frame clones and drops some. The table includes some 140,000 clones, roughly 84% detected once. What was sequenced was PBMCs or T cells enriched from blood (not recorded which). The origin of the receptors is a man between 35 and 55 years old with acute COVID-19.

The count of this clone is one. The chain combines TRBV28 with TRBJ1-1, with 7 bases lining up with TRBD1. The CDR3 has 16 residues. V shed 4 bases, J shed 3 bases, and the junction held 11 bases outside the gene matches. Germline CDR1 MDHEN, CDR2 SYDVKM. CDR3 in amino acids: CASSWGDSSYHTEAFF. CDR3 in DNA: TGTGCCAGCAGTTGGGGGGACAGTTCGTATCACACTGAAGCTTTCTTT. Looking up the rest from reference TRBV28 and TRBJ1-1 gives the full variable domain: DVKVTQSSRYLVKRTGEKVFLECVQDMDHENMFWYRQDPGLGLRLIYFSYDVKMKEKGDIPEGYSVSREKKERFSLILESASTNQTSMYLCASSWGDSSYHTEAFFGQGTRLTVV.

The V call is TRBV18, the J call TRBJ1-4, with D possibly TRBD1 on 5 matching bases. Per germline, CDR1 KGHSH and CDR2 LQKENI. Trimming cost V 5 bases and J 0 bases, with 10 bases left between them. This CDR3 comprises 15 residues. The DNA of the CDR3 is TGTGCCAGCTCAACAGGTATCGCAACTAATGAAAAACTGTTTTTT. Translated, it gives CASSTGIATNEKLFF.

The V gene is TRBV27, the J gene TRBJ2-7; the match to TRBD1 covers 10 bases. The trim removed 2 bases at V and 11 bases at J, leaving 9 bases unmatched. Germline loops: CDR1 MNHEY, CDR2 SMNVEV (reference sequence). This CDR3 has 14 residues. CDR3 DNA: TGTGCCAGCAGTTTAAGGGGACAGGGGCCAGAGGAGTACTTC. Its protein product is CASSLRGQGPEEYF.

CDR3 loop: CASIEREGPLNEQFF. CDR3 DNA: TGTGCCAGCATAGAGCGGGAGGGCCCTCTCAATGAGCAGTTCTTC. V usage is TRBV9 and J usage is TRBJ2-1; 10 bases are shared with TRBD2. The V segment lost 6 bases and the J segment 6 bases; nucleotides outside the gene matches: 9. The CDR3 sequence is 15 residues long. Germline values: CDR1 SGDLS, CDR2 YYNGEE.

CDR3 amino acids: CAISDRPTGDSPLHF. Here the CDR3 DNA reads TGTGCCATCAGTGACCGACCCACCGGGGATTCACCCCTCCACTTT. This chain links TRBV10-3 with TRBJ1-6, with no clear D. The V end lost 3 bases, the J end lost 8 bases, and 14 bases lay between the germline ends. This CDR3 spans 15 amino acids. In germline, CDR1 is ENHRY, CDR2 SYGVKD.

The chain recombines TRBV28 with TRBJ1-2; 10 positions agree with TRBD1. The CDR3 extends over 14 amino acids. The junction had 8 bases not matched to a gene; V was cut back by 8 bases and J by 5 bases. Germline-derived CDR1 and CDR2 are MDHEN and SYDVKM. The CDR3 coding sequence is TGTGCCAGCTTACCGGGACAGGGGAAGTATGGCTACACCTTC. Its translation is CASLPGQGKYGYTF.

This clone was recorded a few times. The rearrangement links TRBV7-2 to TRBJ2-1; D remains unclear. Germline loops: CDR1 SGHTA, CDR2 FQGNSA. The CDR3 covers 16 residues. V lost 1 base to trimming and J lost 0 bases, with 10 bases between them. As DNA, the CDR3 is TGTGCCAGCAGCTTAGGGCCGGCTAGCTCCTACAATGAGCAGTTCTTC. Translation: CASSLGPASSYNEQFF.

This clone was found a few times. This chain links TRBV27 with TRBJ1-6; perhaps TRBD1 as D (6 bases). The CDR3 runs to 14 residues. CDR1 and CDR2 from the germline V gene are MNHEY and SMNVEV (reference sequence). The ends were cut back, 6 bases at V and 7 bases at J, with 13 bases in the middle. The CDR3 DNA reads as TGTGCCAGCAGGGACTCCAGGGGAAATTCACCCCTCCACTTT. Its protein product is CASRDSRGNSPLHF.

The chain couples TRBV30 to TRBJ1-4; 10 bases fit TRBD1. CDR3 length: 15 amino acids. V trimming: 5 bases; J trimming: 8 bases; junction bases outside the gene matches: 11. Germline lookup yields CDR1 GTSNPN and CDR2 SVGIG (reference sequence). The CDR3 region is CAWDTGQGGIEKLFF. Written as DNA, the CDR3 is TGTGCCTGGGATACCGGACAGGGGGGAATAGAAAAACTGTTTTTT.

This clone appeared once. This chain links TRBV28 with TRBJ2-7, with a possible D match to TRBD1 (6 bases). This CDR3 is built from 13 residues. Germline-derived CDR1 and CDR2 are MDHEN and SYDVKM. V was shortened by 3 bases and J by 5 bases, with 11 bases between the two germline ends. CDR3 residues: CASSFTGTNEQYF. The CDR3 DNA sequence: TGTGCCAGCAGTTTCACAGGGACCAACGAGCAGTACTTC.

This clone has only one observation. V is TRBV2 and J is TRBJ2-5, with 7 bases aligning to TRBD1. V shed 5 bases, J shed 3 bases, and the junction held 9 bases outside the gene matches. CDR1 and CDR2 from the germline V gene are SNHLY and FYNNEI. The CDR3 loop spans 15 amino acids. The CDR3 DNA reads as TGTGCCAGCAGTTGGGCAGGGACAGTGGAAGAGACCCAGTACTTC. Translating it yields CASSWAGTVEETQYF.

The chain is built from TRBV6-4 and TRBJ1-3; D is uncertain. The CDR3 has 14 residues. The germline gives CDR1 MRHNA, CDR2 SNTAGT. V was pared by 7 bases and J by 0 bases, with 10 bases between. The CDR3 sequence: CASKDGRSGNTIYF. In nucleotides, the CDR3 is TGTGCCAGCAAAGATGGGCGCTCTGGAAACACCATATATTTT.

V usage is TRBV5-1 and J usage is TRBJ1-4, with unresolved D. The germline V and J ends were trimmed by 1 base and 0 bases, with 10 bases remaining between them. This CDR3 is 16 amino acids long. CDR1 and CDR2 from the germline V gene are SGHRS and YFSETQ. In DNA form, the CDR3 reads TGCGCCAGCAGCTTGCAACCGACAACAACTAATGAAAAACTGTTTTTT. The encoded protein is CASSLQPTTTNEKLFF.

DNA for the CDR3: TGCGCCAGCAGCTTGAGGCAGGGGGCGCTTCCTGGCGCTGAAGCTTTCTTT. Translation: CASSLRQGALPGAEAFF. V is TRBV5-1 and J is TRBJ1-1, with 8 positions matching TRBD1. V shed 1 base and J 6 bases; nucleotides not matched to a gene: 14. The germline CDR1 and CDR2 sequences are SGHRS and YFSETQ. The CDR3 consists of 17 residues.

In nucleotides, the CDR3 is TGTGCCAGCAGCTTAGTGGAGCGGAACACTGAAGCTTTCTTT. It specifies CASSLVERNTEAFF. This sequence joins TRBV11-2 and TRBJ1-1; D uncertain. Trimming left V 1 base short and J 1 base short, with 7 bases between. Per germline, CDR1 SGHAT and CDR2 FQNNGV. This CDR3 has 14 amino acids. Filled out from reference TRBV11-2 and TRBJ1-1, the complete variable domain reads EAGVAQSPRYKIIEKRQSVAFWCNPISGHATLYWYQQILGQGPKLLIQFQNNGVVDDSQLPKDRFSAERLKGVDSTLKIQPAKLEDSAVYLCASSLVERNTEAFFGQGTRLTVV.

The chain is built from TRBV7-2 and TRBJ2-5; 7 bases align to TRBD1. The CDR3 is 15 amino acids. V gave up 5 bases and J gave up 2 bases; unmatched junction bases: 8. CDR1 SGHTA and CDR2 FQGNSA come from the germline V gene. The CDR3 DNA is TGTGCCAGCAGCACGCAACAGGGGCTACAAGAGACCCAGTACTTC. This codes for CASSTQQGLQETQYF.

This clone appeared once. The chain is built from TRBV7-2 and TRBJ2-1; TRBD1 matches at 8 bases. Germline V gives CDR1 SGHTA, CDR2 FQGNSA. The CDR3 runs to 16 residues. Losses at the gene ends were 5 bases for V and 2 bases for J; bases not matched to a gene: 8. In nucleotides, the CDR3 is TGTGCCAGCAGCCCGCGATCAGGGGGCCCCTACAATGAGCAGTTCTTC. Translation gives CASSPRSGGPYNEQFF.

DNA of the CDR3: TGTGCCAGCAGCCCGGGGAGCGGGGGGGCTTGGGGCCAGTTCTTC. Its translation: CASSPGSGGAWGQFF. This chain connects TRBV28 to TRBJ2-1; 10 nucleotides line up with TRBD2. V lost 6 bases to trimming and J lost 13 bases; unmatched junction nucleotides: 15. Germline V gives CDR1 MDHEN, CDR2 SYDVKM. CDR3 size: 15 residues.

This chain links TRBV27 with TRBJ1-4; D gene ambiguous. CDR3 length: 17 amino acids. The V gene's germline CDR1 is MNHEY and CDR2 SMNVEV (reference sequence). V lost 1 base to trimming and J lost 1 base, with 13 bases between them. The CDR3 DNA is TGTGCCAGCAGTTTATATGCGGGCGGGATAACTAATGAAAAACTGTTTTTT. Residues: CASSLYAGGITNEKLFF.

The V call is TRBV25-1, the J call TRBJ2-5; perhaps TRBD1 as D (5 bases). The CDR3 runs 14 residues. The ends were cut back, 3 bases at V and 5 bases at J, with 13 bases in the middle. CDR1 is MGHDK, CDR2 SYGVNS, per germline. For the CDR3, the DNA is TGTGCCAGCAGTGATCAGGGTTGGAAGGAGACCCAGTACTTC. Its translation: CASSDQGWKETQYF.

The genes are TRBV7-2 and TRBJ1-3, with D tentatively TRBD1 (6 bases). Trimming removed 5 bases from V and 8 bases from J, with 16 bases in between. Germline CDR1 is SGHTA and CDR2 is FQGNSA. CDR3 length equals 14 residues. The CDR3 reads CASSTQGASDTIYF. For the CDR3, the DNA is TGTGCCAGCAGCACACAGGGAGCTTCGGACACCATATATTTT.

This chain links TRBV15 with TRBJ1-5; 7 nucleotides match TRBD1. Looked up from germline, CDR1 is LNHNV and CDR2 is YYDKDF (reference sequence). The J segment lost 2 bases and the V segment lost 0 bases, leaving 7 bases of the junction unmatched. This CDR3 contains 17 residues. This chain's CDR3 is CATSRDSTGDGNQPQHF. The CDR3 coding sequence is TGTGCCACCAGCAGAGATTCCACAGGGGACGGCAATCAGCCCCAGCATTTT.

This chain uses TRBV29-1 with TRBJ1-3; TRBD1 is a possible D gene (5 bases). The CDR3 totals 14 residues. The germline CDR1 and CDR2 sequences are SQVTM and ANQGSEA. V lost 5 bases to trimming and J lost 0 bases, with 11 bases between them. The CDR3 protein is CSVQGGRSGNTIYF. CDR3 bases: TGCAGCGTTCAGGGAGGGCGCTCTGGAAACACCATATATTTT.

This chain uses TRBV18 with TRBJ2-7; D possibly corresponds to TRBD1 (5 bases). The CDR3 totals 13 residues. In germline, CDR1 is KGHSH, CDR2 LQKENI. V was cut by 3 bases and J by 1 base, with 7 bases left in between. Here the CDR3 DNA reads TGTGCCAGCTCACCGGACACTTCCTACGAGCAGTACTTC. Its protein product is CASSPDTSYEQYF.

This clone occurred once. The CDR3 region is CASSQGDRENTEAFF. CDR3 sequence (DNA): TGCGCCAGCAGCCAAGGAGACAGGGAGAACACTGAAGCTTTCTTT. J is TRBJ1-1 and V is TRBV4-3; TRBD1 aligns across 7 bases. The V and J ends lost 1 base and 1 base, in that order; junction bases with no gene match: 3. Per the germline V gene, CDR1 is LGHNA and CDR2 is YSLEER. This CDR3 is built from 15 residues.

The genes are TRBV21-1 and TRBJ2-1; the table gives TRBD1 as D, unverified against the DNA. TRBV21-1 is annotated as a pseudogene. The CDR3 length is 18 residues. CDR3 residues: CASSKVPLPDRVGNEQFF. The CDR3 nucleotides are TGTGCCAGCAGCAAAGTCCCTCTCCCGGACAGGGTGGGCAATGAGCAGTTCTTC.

The chain employs TRBV29-1 and TRBJ2-1; 12 nucleotides agree with TRBD2. Trimming removed 5 bases from V and 2 bases from J; junction bases left unmatched: 31. CDR1 is SQVTM, CDR2 ANQGSEA, per germline. CDR3 length: 24 residues. Here the CDR3 DNA reads TGCAGCGTTAGGTCGAGGGGACAGGGACTAATCTCGACTAGCGGGAGTGGGGCCTACAATGAGCAGTTCTTC. As protein: CSVRSRGQGLISTSGSGAYNEQFF.